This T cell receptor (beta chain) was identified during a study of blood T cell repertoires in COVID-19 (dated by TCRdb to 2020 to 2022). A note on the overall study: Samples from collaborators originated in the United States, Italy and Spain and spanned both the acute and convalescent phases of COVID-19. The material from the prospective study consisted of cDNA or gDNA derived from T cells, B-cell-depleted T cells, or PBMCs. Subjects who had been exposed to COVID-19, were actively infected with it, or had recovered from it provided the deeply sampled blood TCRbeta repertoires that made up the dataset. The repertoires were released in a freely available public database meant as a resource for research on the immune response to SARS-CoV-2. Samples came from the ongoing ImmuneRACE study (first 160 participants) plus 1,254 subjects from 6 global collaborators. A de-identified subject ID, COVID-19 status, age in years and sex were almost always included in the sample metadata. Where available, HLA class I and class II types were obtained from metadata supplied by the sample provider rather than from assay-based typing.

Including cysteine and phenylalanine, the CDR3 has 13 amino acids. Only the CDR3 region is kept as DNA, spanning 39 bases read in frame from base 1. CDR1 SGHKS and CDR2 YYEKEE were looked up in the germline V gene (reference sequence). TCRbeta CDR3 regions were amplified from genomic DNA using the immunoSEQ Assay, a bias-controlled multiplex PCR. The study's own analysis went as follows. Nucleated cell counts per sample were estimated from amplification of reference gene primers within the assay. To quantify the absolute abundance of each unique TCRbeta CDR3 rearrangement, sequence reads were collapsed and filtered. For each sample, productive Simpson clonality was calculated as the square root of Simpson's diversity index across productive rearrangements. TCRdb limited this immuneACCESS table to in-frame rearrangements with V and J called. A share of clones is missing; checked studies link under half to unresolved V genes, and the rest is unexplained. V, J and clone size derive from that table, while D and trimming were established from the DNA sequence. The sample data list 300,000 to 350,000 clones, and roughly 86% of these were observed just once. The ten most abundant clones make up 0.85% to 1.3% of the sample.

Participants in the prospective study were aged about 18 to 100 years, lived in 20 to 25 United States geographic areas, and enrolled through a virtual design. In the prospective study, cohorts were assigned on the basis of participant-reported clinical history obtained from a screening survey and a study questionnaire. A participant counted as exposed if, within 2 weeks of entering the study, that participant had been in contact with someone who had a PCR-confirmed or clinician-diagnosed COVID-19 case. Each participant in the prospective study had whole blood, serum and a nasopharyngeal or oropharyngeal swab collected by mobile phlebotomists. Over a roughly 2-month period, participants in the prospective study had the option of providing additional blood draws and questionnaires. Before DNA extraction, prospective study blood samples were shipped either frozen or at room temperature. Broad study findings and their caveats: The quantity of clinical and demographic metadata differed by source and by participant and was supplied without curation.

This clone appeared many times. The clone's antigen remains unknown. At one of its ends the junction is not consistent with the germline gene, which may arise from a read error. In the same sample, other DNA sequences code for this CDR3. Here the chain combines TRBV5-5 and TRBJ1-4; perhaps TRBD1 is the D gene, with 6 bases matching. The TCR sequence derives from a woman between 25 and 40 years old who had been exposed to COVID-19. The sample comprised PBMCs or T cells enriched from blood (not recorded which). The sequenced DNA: TGTGCCAGCAGCTTGGGGGCGGGGGCTGGGACGATTTTT. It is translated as CASSLGAGAGTIF.